This T cell receptor (beta chain) was obtained from a study of blood T cell repertoires in COVID-19. Original analysis: Using reference gene primer amplification, nucleated cell counts were estimated. Using immunoSEQ multiplex PCR, the repertoire was profiled, and TCRdb retains in-frame clones only, with some absent. V and J calls and clone size are given by that table; D and trimming were obtained from the DNA. The top ten clones hold 3% to 4.5% of a sample with a few hundred thousand clones, roughly 89% of them seen once. This clone was picked up one time. The junction had 5 bases not matched to a gene; V was cut back by 5 bases and J by 3 bases. Germline V gene sequence: CDR1 SGHRS, CDR2 YFSETQ. The CDR3 consists of 15 residues. Enrolled during active infection, Seattle patients were then followed longitudinally.

Sequencing was performed on peripheral blood. The chain joins TRBV5-1 to TRBJ2-1, with 10 bases lining up with TRBD1. The TCR comes from a woman aged 55 to 70 with COVID-19, enrolled during active disease. As DNA, the CDR3 is TGCGCCAGCAGGGGGGGACAGGGGTTCTACAATGAGCAGTTCTTC. Translation gives CASRGGQGFYNEQFF.